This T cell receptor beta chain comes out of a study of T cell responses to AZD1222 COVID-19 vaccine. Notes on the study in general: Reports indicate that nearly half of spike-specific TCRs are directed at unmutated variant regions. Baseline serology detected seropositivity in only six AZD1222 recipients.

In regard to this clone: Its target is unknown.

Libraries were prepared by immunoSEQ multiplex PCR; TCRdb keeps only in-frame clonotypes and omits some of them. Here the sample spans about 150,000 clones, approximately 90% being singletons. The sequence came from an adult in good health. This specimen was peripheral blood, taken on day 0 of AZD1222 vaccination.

The CDR3 protein is CASSILSGGGELFF. The CDR3 bases are TGTGCCAGTAGTATCCTCTCGGGAGGCGGGGAGCTGTTTTTT. The chain recombines TRBV19 with TRBJ2-2, with 7 bases lining up with TRBD2. The length of the CDR3 is 14 residues. V was clipped by 3 bases and J by 7 bases; unmatched bases: 5. CDR1 and CDR2 (germline): LNHDA, SQIVND (reference sequence).